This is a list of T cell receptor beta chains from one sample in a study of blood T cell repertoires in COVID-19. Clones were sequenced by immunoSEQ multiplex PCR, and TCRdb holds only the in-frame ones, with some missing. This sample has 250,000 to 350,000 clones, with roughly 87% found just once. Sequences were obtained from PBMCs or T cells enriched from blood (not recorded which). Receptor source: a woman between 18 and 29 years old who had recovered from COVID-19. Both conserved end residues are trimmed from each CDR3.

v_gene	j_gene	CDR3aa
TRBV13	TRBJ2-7	ASSRAAGTVYEQY
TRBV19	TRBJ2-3	ASDSLAGGVDTQY
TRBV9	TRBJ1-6	ASSVAGTGWPSPLH
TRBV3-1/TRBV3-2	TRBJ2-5	ASSWRAWETQY
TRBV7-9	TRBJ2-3	ASSAIGGGGPGDTQY
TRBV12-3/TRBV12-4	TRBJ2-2	ASRDRAPGELF
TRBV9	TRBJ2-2	ASSVVRGLVTGELF
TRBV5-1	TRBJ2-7	ASSPGQGAPYEQY
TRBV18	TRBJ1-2	ASSPPTGGNYGYT
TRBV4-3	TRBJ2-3	ASSQDRLAGGSGDTQY
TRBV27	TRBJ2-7	ASNRRGTGGYEQY
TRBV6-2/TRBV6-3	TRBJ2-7	ASSYGTSSYEQY
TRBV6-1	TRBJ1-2	ASSDLRQRHYGYT
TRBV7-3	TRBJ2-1	ASSLMGGSGYNNEQF
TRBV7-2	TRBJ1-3	ASSVNLGGGLVNTIY
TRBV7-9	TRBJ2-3	ASRWLAVLDTQY
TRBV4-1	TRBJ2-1	ASSQVDLGLAGYNEQF
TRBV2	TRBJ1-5	ASSELGGGNQPQH
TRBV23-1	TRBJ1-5	ASSQSGDNYQPQH
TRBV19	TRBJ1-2	ASSIEVGLYGYT
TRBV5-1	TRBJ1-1	ASSLVDRGARKAF
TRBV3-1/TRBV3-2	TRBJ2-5	ASSQGYSGVQETQY
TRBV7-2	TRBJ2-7	ASSKSPGDEQY
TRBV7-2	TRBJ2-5	ASSFAASVTGWTQY
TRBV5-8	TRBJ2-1	ASSRLAAYNEQF
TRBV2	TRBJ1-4	ASSDDSPNEKLF
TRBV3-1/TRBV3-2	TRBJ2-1	ASSLSRDREYNEQF
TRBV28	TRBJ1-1	ASSPLHGMGFEAF
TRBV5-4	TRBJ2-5	ASTGTTAQETQY
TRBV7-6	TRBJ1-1	ASSLDWTGGDTEAF
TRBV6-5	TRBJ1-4	ASSWTPGQAGEKLF
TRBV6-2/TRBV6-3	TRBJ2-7	ASSQLLPNHIEQY
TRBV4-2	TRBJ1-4	ASSQVEGENEKLF
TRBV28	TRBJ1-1	ASRRATEAF
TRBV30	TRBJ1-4	AWSPRTTSNEKLF
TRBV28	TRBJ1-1	ASSPGQGARAEAF
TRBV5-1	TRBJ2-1	ASSRTGGSSYNEQF
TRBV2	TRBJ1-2	ASSDMAGLYGYT
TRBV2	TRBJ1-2	ASRETTGGGWDGYT
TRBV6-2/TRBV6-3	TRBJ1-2	ASSYSRVIGDAGGYT
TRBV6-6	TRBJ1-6	ASSYRDRNDSPLH
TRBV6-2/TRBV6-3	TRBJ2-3	ASSYQRGSTDTQY
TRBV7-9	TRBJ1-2	ASSPRNYGYT
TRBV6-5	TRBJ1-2	ASSRQGGGYT
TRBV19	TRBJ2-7	ASSITSLDEQY
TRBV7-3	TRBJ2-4	ASSLGQGNIQY
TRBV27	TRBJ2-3	ASSADRGPTDTQY
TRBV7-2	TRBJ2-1	ASSSGTSDEQF
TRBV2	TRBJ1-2	ASSGRDRGTVSYYGYT
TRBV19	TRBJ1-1	ASSIGRVRGTEAF
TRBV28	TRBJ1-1	ASSLNQQGAEAF
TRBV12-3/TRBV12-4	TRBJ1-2	ATLRGGGYT
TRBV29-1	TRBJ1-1	SVVRGLTTEAF